The clone carrying this TCR beta chain has more than one count but fewer than ten. This sample includes further DNA sequences coding for the same CDR3. As originally analysed: Amplifying reference gene primers gave estimates of nucleated cell counts. TCRdb keeps only in-frame clones here, not all; method: immunoSEQ multiplex PCR. V, J and clone size are those of that table, while D and trimming were read from the DNA. The repertoire includes about 87,000 clones, 75% of them detected once, and about 4.2% sits in the top ten. The data originate from a study of blood T cell repertoires in COVID-19. Study-wide context: Samples came from the United States, Italy and Spain, spanning acute and convalescent COVID-19. PBMCs, B-cell-depleted T cells, or T cells provided the cDNA or gDNA that made up the material.

The CDR3 is 12 amino acids. The V segment lost 4 bases and the J segment 4 bases; nucleotides outside the gene matches: 0. CDR1 is MNHEY, CDR2 SMNVEV, per germline (reference sequence). What was sequenced was peripheral blood. The chain links TRBV27 to TRBJ2-7; 8 bases match TRBD2. The TCR sequence derives from a woman between 45 and 60 years old with acute or convalescent COVID-19. CDR3 DNA: TGTGCCAGCAGTTCGGGGGGGTACGAGCAGTACTTC. Amino acids: CASSSGGYEQYF.